Sequencing of this TCR beta chain was carried out in a study of Ad26.COV2.S vaccination and SARS-CoV-2 variants. Findings of the study overall: Breadth and depth estimates from TCRs may understate total T cell responses. Individuals receiving vaccine had higher spike-specific TCR breadth than placebo recipients did. Vaccinees reportedly had broad spike-specific CD8+ and CD4+ T cell responses.

Produced via immunoSEQ multiplex PCR; TCRdb's table is partial and in-frame only. Among 380,000 or so clones listed, about 88% were seen once. This sample's treatment: around 19 received Ad26.COV2.S at low or high dose, single or two shots; about 5 received placebo; per-sample allocation not given. Each sample was drawn 63 days after the first injection (of vaccine or placebo). The shot given was an Ad26 vector that makes Wuhan-strain SARS-CoV-2 spike. As for this clone: Its antigen is still unknown.

CDR3 length equals 16 residues. Germline lookup yields CDR1 SNHLY and CDR2 FYNNEI. The ends were cut back, 7 bases at V and 3 bases at J, with 19 bases in the middle. The starting material was peripheral blood, obtained in a trial of Ad26.COV2.S vaccine versus placebo. The sequence was obtained from a person aged 18-65 years who received the Ad26.COV2.S COVID-19 vaccine or a placebo. This chain connects TRBV2 to TRBJ2-1; the D gene is possibly TRBD2 (5 bases). The CDR3 spells CASTNPPSPNYNEQFF. The CDR3 nucleotides read TGTGCCAGCACAAATCCCCCTAGCCCCAACTACAATGAGCAGTTCTTC.